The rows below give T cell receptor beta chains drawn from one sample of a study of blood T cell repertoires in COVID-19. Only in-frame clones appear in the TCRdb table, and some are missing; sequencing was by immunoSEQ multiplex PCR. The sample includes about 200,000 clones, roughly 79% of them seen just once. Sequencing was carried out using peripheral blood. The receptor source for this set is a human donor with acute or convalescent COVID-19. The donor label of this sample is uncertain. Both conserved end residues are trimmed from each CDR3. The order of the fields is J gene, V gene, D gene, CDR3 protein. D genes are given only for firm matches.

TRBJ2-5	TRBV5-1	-	ASSLGTLGGPQETQY
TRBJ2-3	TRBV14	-	ASSQGLRRDDTQY
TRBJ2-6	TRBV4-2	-	ASSQEKSDSFSGANVLT
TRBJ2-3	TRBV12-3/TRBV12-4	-	ASSSSDTQY
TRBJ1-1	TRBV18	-	ASSPGQARGEAF
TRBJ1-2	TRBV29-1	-	SGGRQDYGYT
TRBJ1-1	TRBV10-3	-	AISARDTEAF
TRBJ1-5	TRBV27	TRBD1	ASKRQGRGPGQPQH
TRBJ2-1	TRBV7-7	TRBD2	ASSRGGSGGEQF
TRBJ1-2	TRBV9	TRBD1	ASSSFGTGGPLVSGYT
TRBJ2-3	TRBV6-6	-	ASSSGYRGGTQY
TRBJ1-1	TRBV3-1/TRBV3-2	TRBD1	ASSQGQANTEAF
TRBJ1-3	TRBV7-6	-	ASSFQQGNTIY
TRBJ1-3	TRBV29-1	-	STSSDSSGNTIY
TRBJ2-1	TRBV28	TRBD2	ASSLCPGGGGVANNEQF
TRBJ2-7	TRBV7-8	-	ASSLVGGPVGEQY
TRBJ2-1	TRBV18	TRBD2	ASSPLAAGGVSYNEQF
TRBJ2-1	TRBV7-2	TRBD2	ASRGTNGWNEQF
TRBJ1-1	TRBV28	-	ASTRDTQVAEAF
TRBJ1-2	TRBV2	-	ASSQEAYGYT
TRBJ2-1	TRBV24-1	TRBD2	ATSEPTSPEQF
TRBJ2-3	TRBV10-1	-	ASSDGGTDTQY
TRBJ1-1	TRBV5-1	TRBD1	ASSEGTGSTEAF
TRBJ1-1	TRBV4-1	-	ASSQLEIVNTEAF